This T cell receptor beta chain derives from a study of T-cell memory formation after mild COVID-19. Regarding the study as a whole: In pre-infection memory, a portion of responding clones appeared, which suggested that cross-reactive memory joined. CD4+ contracting clones were mainly CM and EM; CD8+ ones, EMRA. Whether second-wave clones peaking at day 37 were SARS-CoV-2 specific went unconfirmed.

MiXCR was run by TCRdb on the 5' RACE reads, yielding one entry per CDR3 protein. The sample lists about 360,000 distinct CDR3 sequences; 14% were seen once. As concerns this clonotype: Its specificity is unknown.

Trimming pared 0 bases from V and 6 bases from J, leaving 16 bases between. CDR3 length equals 15 residues. Germline V gene lookup returns CDR1 DFQATT and CDR2 SNEGSKA (reference sequence). The chain is built from TRBV20-1 and TRBJ2-3, with D possibly being TRBD2 (5 bases). Material: PBMCs or a T cell subset sorted from them (not recorded which). This receptor was identified in a man aged 18 to 29 who had mild COVID-19 (a few samples of this study predate the infection). Cell type and time point are not known. The CDR3 reads CSARDRGIGFDTQYF. CDR3 coding DNA: TGCAGTGCTAGAGATCGGGGAATAGGGTTCGATACGCAGTATTTT.